The 9 T cell receptor beta chains listed next were all sequenced from one sample in a study of immune characterization of retroperitoneal liposarcoma (dated by TCRdb to about 2019). Library generation was performed with PCR. Sequencing used a NextSeq 500. TCRdb handled the public reads itself, with Q25 trimming in fastp and clone calling in MiXCR, and kept productive beta chains. When rows share a CDR3 protein, they turn into one entry using the most common DNA and genes. This sample lists more than 10,000 distinct CDR3 sequences; roughly a quarter were detected once. 9.1% of the sample belongs to the ten largest clones. Sequenced sample: tumor tissue. The source is a female donor with retroperitoneal liposarcoma.

This clonotype is deemed medium-sized. V usage is TRBV6-1 and J usage is TRBJ1-1; 10 bases line up with TRBD1. Germline CDR1 MNHNS, CDR2 SASEGT. CDR3 length equals 12 residues. V shed 6 bases and J 5 bases; nucleotides not matched to a gene: 0. CDR3 loop: CASRGQGTEAFF. In nucleotides, the CDR3 is TGTGCCAGCAGGGGACAGGGGACTGAAGCTTTCTTT.

By proportion, this clonotype is medium-sized. Here the CDR3 reads CASSHDGETQYF. The CDR3 DNA sequence: TGTGCCAGCAGTCACGATGGAGAGACCCAGTACTTC. The chain couples TRBV6-1 to TRBJ2-5; D unclear. Germline V gene lookup returns CDR1 MNHNS and CDR2 SASEGT. The germline V and J ends were trimmed by 5 bases and 4 bases, with 8 bases remaining between them. The CDR3 totals 12 residues.

This clonotype was found many times. The chain employs TRBV6-4 and TRBJ2-3; TRBD2 aligns across 8 bases. The CDR3 spans 14 residues. V shed 3 bases, J shed 1 base, and the junction held 0 bases outside the gene matches. In germline, CDR1 is MRHNA, CDR2 SNTAGT. CDR3 nucleotides: TGTGCCAGCAGTGAGCGGGGGGGCACAGATACGCAGTATTTT. Amino acid sequence: CASSERGGTDTQYF.

This clonotype occurred a few times. This chain links TRBV6-1 with TRBJ1-2; no clear D. The germline V and J ends were trimmed by 4 bases and 7 bases, with 13 bases remaining between them. Germline V lookup: CDR1 MNHNS, CDR2 SASEGT. This CDR3 has 13 amino acids. DNA of the CDR3: TGTGCCAGCAGTGCCCGCGGGGTATCTGGCTACACCTTC. Its protein product is CASSARGVSGYTF.

Only a few counts were recorded for this clonotype. The rearrangement joins TRBV7-2 to TRBJ1-5; 9 bases line up with TRBD1. Trimming removed 5 bases from V and 4 bases from J; junction bases left unmatched: 3. The CDR3 contains 14 residues. Germline V CDR1 and CDR2: SGHTA, FQGNSA. DNA for the CDR3: TGTGCCAGCAGCCCGACAGGGGGGAATCAGCCCCAGCATTTT. This encodes CASSPTGGNQPQHF.

This clonotype is a singleton in its sample. V and J are TRBV25-1 and TRBJ2-5, with a possible D match to TRBD1 (5 bases). The J call may be incorrect, as the DNA end agrees better with TRBJ2-7. The CDR3 loop spans 15 amino acids. Germline CDR1 reads MGHDK; CDR2 reads SYGVNS. In DNA form, the CDR3 reads TGTGCCAGCAGTGATCCGGGCTCAGGGTTCCACGAGCAGTACTTC. This translates into CASSDPGSGFHEQYF.

The chain has TRBV11-3 and TRBJ2-1; the match to TRBD2 covers 7 bases. Germline CDR1 and CDR2: SGHNT and YENEEA. The CDR3 is made up of 15 amino acids. With V trimmed by 1 base and J by 10 bases, 10 bases remained unmatched. Here the CDR3 reads CASSLVGGSRYEQFF. CDR3 DNA sequence: TGTGCCAGCAGCTTAGTCGGCGGGAGCAGGTACGAGCAGTTCTTC.

By proportion, this clonotype is medium-sized. The chain uses TRBV6-1 and TRBJ2-7; the D gene is possibly TRBD2 (5 bases). Germline V lookup: CDR1 MNHNS, CDR2 SASEGT. This CDR3 is built from 14 residues. Trimming removed 6 bases at V and 0 bases at J, with 12 bases between. CDR3 residues: CASSDRGSSYEQYF. CDR3 DNA sequence: TGTGCCAGCAGCGACCGGGGAAGCTCCTACGAGCAGTACTTC.

In this sample, this clonotype turned up a few times. This chain links TRBV27 with TRBJ2-1; TRBD2 might be the D (5 bases). V was trimmed by 5 bases and J by 7 bases, leaving 18 bases between them. Germline V lookup: CDR1 MNHEY, CDR2 SMNVEV (reference sequence). CDR3 length equals 15 residues. The CDR3 is CASSQTRDGLNEQFF. Here the CDR3 DNA reads TGTGCCAGCAGTCAAACTAGAGACGGACTGAATGAGCAGTTCTTC.